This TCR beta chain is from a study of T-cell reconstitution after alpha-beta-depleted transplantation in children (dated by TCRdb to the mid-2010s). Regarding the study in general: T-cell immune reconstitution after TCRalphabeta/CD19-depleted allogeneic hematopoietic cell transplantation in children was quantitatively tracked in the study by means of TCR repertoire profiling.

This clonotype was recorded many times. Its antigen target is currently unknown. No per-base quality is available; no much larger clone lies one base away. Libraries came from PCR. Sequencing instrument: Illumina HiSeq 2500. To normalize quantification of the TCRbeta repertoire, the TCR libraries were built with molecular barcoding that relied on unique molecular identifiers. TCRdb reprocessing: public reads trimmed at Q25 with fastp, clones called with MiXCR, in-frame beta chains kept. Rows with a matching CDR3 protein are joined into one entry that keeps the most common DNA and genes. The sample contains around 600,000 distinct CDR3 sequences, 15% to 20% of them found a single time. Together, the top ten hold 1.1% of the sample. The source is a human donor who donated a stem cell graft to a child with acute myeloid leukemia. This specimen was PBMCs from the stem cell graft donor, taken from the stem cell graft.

CDR3 protein: CSARSPRGLAGGLTQYF. The sequenced DNA: TGCAGTGCTAGGTCTCCTAGGGGACTAGCGGGGGGGCTGACCCAGTACTTC. This sequence uses TRBV20-1 and TRBJ2-5; 16 bases in the junction line up with TRBD2. The CDR3 spans 17 residues, from the cysteine through the phenylalanine. CDR3 DNA only is kept here, 51 bases in frame from base 1. V is cut back by 3 bases and J by 7 bases, with 11 bases in the junction unmatched. Reading the germline V gene (reference sequence) gives CDR1 DFQATT and CDR2 SNEGSKA.